This TCR beta chain was found in a study of CD4 T cells in relation to SARS-CoV-2 and coronaviruses. The method was immunoSEQ multiplex PCR; TCRdb's version includes in-frame clones alone and lacks a portion of them. The repertoire holds some 20,000 clones, with 75% to 85% as singletons. The CDR3 is made up of 17 amino acids. Per the germline V gene, CDR1 is LGHNA and CDR2 is YNFKEQ. Trimming took 0 bases from V and 0 from J, leaving 9 bases between them. A remark on this clone: Its specificity is not known.

CD4+ T cells from unexposed donors were obtained before the COVID-19 pandemic (2011-2018). The cells were cultured for under 13 days before CD4+ T cells were isolated. The genes are TRBV4-2 and TRBJ2-6, with D possibly TRBD1 on 5 matching bases. The material sequenced was CD4+ T cells from PBMCs, cultured in vitro. This receptor was taken from a human donor in good health. The CDR3, as DNA: TGTGCCAGCAGCCAAGATCGCAGGGTCTCTGGGGCCAACGTCCTGACTTTC. Translated, it gives CASSQDRRVSGANVLTF.